This passage covers 25 T cell receptor beta chains from one sample sequenced in a study of control samples from healthy donors and cancer patients. The assay was immunoSEQ multiplex PCR, and TCRdb's table has in-frame clones only and misses some. The table includes roughly 130,000 clones, roughly 94% detected once. Sequenced sample: blood. These TCRs come from a man aged 30-40 years in good health.

V gene TRBV6-1 combines with J gene TRBJ1-1; no reliable D call. The CDR3 has 14 amino acids. Trimming pared 2 bases from V and 0 bases from J, leaving 7 bases between. Germline CDR1 reads MNHNS; CDR2 reads SASEGT. The CDR3 nucleotides are TGTGCCAGCAGTGAAAGGGTCATGAACACTGAAGCTTTCTTT. Residues: CASSERVMNTEAFF.

This chain connects TRBV28 to TRBJ2-1; no reliable D call. Trimming cost V 7 bases and J 0 bases, with 13 bases left between them. CDR1 and CDR2 (germline): MDHEN, SYDVKM. The length of the CDR3 is 15 residues. CDR3 amino acids: CASTPWVASYNEQFF. DNA for the CDR3: TGTGCCAGCACCCCATGGGTAGCCTCCTACAATGAGCAGTTCTTC.

This clone was counted only a few times. The chain is built from TRBV4-3 and TRBJ1-5; unclear D gene. Germline CDR1 LGHNA, CDR2 YSLEER. V was shortened by 4 bases and J by 7 bases, with 11 bases between the two germline ends. CDR3 length: 13 residues. Written as DNA, the CDR3 is TGCGCCAGCAGCCGACAACTTAACCAGCCCCAGCATTTT. Its translation: CASSRQLNQPQHF.

This sequence joins TRBV3-1 (or the pseudogene TRBV3-2) and TRBJ1-1, with a tentative D call TRBD1 (6 bases). The V end lost 0 bases, the J end lost 3 bases, and 14 bases lay between the germline ends. The germline CDR1 and CDR2 sequences are LGHDT and YNNKEL (reference sequence). This CDR3 has 16 amino acids. CDR3 nucleotide sequence: TGTGCCAGCAGCCAAGATTCGCGGGGGGGGCACACTGAAGCTTTCTTT. This gives the protein CASSQDSRGGHTEAFF.

The J gene is TRBJ1-2, the V gene TRBV10-3; no firm D call. The CDR3 has 11 residues. Trimming took off 3 bases at V and 9 bases at J, with 8 bases between the two ends. Germline assignment: CDR1 ENHRY and CDR2 SYGVKD. Written as DNA, the CDR3 is TGTGCCATCAGTGACGGGGTGCGCTACACCTTC. Encoded protein: CAISDGVRYTF.

The chain employs TRBV7-9 and TRBJ2-2; perhaps TRBD1 as D (6 bases). Trimming shortened V by 4 bases and J by 7 bases, and 22 bases separated the two germline ends. The length of the CDR3 is 17 residues. CDR1 and CDR2 (germline): SEHNR, FQNEAQ (reference sequence). CDR3 amino acids: CASSSLTGHLTYGELFF. The CDR3, as DNA: TGTGCCAGCAGCTCGTTGACAGGACATCTTACGTACGGGGAGCTGTTTTTT.

This sequence joins TRBV7-2 and TRBJ1-2; D is possibly TRBD1 (6 bases). This CDR3 has 15 amino acids. Germline V gene sequence: CDR1 SGHTA, CDR2 FQGNSA. Trimming cost V 5 bases and J 1 base, with 14 bases left between them. CDR3 DNA: TGTGCCAGCAGCGATCAGGGGCGGGGTAACTATGGCTACACCTTC. It is translated as CASSDQGRGNYGYTF.

This chain connects TRBV19 to TRBJ2-1; a possible D gene is TRBD1 (6 bases). Germline CDR1 is LNHDA and CDR2 is SQIVND (reference sequence). V gave up 5 bases and J gave up 4 bases, with 18 bases separating them. This CDR3 has 16 amino acids. Here the CDR3 reads CASSPWTAQKYNEQFF. CDR3 bases: TGTGCCAGTAGTCCATGGACAGCCCAGAAATACAATGAGCAGTTCTTC.

J is TRBJ2-1 and V is TRBV11-2; weak D call: TRBD2 (6 bases). The V gene's germline CDR1 is SGHAT and CDR2 FQNNGV. CDR3 length equals 12 residues. Trimming shortened V by 8 bases and J by 5 bases, and 10 bases separated the two germline ends. CDR3 region: CASGGTHNEQFF. The CDR3, as DNA: TGTGCCAGCGGAGGGACCCACAATGAGCAGTTCTTC.

The table lists this clone with a count of one. The rearrangement joins TRBV10-3 to TRBJ2-3; D is perhaps TRBD2 (5 bases). The CDR3 contains 14 residues. CDR1 and CDR2 (germline): ENHRY, SYGVKD. Trimming cost V 5 bases and J 6 bases, with 15 bases left between them. CDR3 sequence reads: CAISSLQDFDTQYF. The CDR3 bases are TGTGCCATCAGTTCCCTCCAGGACTTTGATACGCAGTATTTT.

The chain has TRBV7-9 and TRBJ1-2; 7 positions agree with TRBD1. Germline lookup yields CDR1 SEHNR and CDR2 FQNEAQ (reference sequence). Trimming removed 6 bases from V and 0 bases from J; junction bases left unmatched: 4. CDR3 length equals 14 residues. The CDR3 loop reads CASRLGTANYGYTF. The CDR3 DNA reads as TGTGCCAGCAGACTAGGGACAGCTAACTATGGCTACACCTTC.

J is TRBJ1-2 and V is TRBV10-2; D unclear. The CDR3 loop spans 15 amino acids. V was clipped by 2 bases and J by 9 bases, with 19 bases between them. The germline V gene encodes CDR1 WSHSY and CDR2 SAAADI. The CDR3 region has the DNA TGCGCCAGCAGTGAGAAGCCAGGTTCCGCCTACAGCTACACCTTC. Residues: CASSEKPGSAYSYTF.

The V call is TRBV27, the J call TRBJ1-5; TRBD1 aligns across 8 bases. J lost 4 bases, V lost 4 bases, and 0 bases had no gene match. Germline loops: CDR1 MNHEY, CDR2 SMNVEV (reference sequence). The CDR3 has 13 amino acids. The CDR3 DNA reads as TGTGCCAGCAGTTGGACAGGGAATCAGCCCCAGCATTTT. Protein sequence: CASSWTGNQPQHF.

The rearrangement links TRBV30 to TRBJ1-4; D not resolved. The CDR3 length is 12 residues. With 2 bases removed from V and 7 bases from J, the gap between germline ends came to 8 bases. The germline CDR1 and CDR2 sequences are GTSNPN and SVGIG (reference sequence). DNA of the CDR3: TGTGCCTGGAGTCGGGGAGGTGAAAAACTGTTTTTT. Its translation is CAWSRGGEKLFF. The full variable domain, completed using reference TRBV30 and TRBJ1-4, is SQTIHQWPATLVQPVGSPLSLECTVEGTSNPNLYWYRQAAGRGLQLLFYSVGIGQISSEVPQNLSASRPQDRQFILSSKKLLLSDSGFYLCAWSRGGEKLFFGSGTQLSVL.

CDR3 in DNA: TGTGCCAGCAGCTTAGTCACAACGCCCTGGACAGATACGCAGTATTTT. Residues: CASSLVTTPWTDTQYF. The V gene is TRBV11-2, the J gene TRBJ2-3; unclear D gene. The germline V and J ends were trimmed by 1 base and 3 bases, with 14 bases remaining between them. Germline CDR1 and CDR2: SGHAT and FQNNGV. The CDR3 is made up of 16 amino acids.

The chain couples TRBV6-2 or TRBV6-3 to TRBJ2-7; D might be TRBD1 (6 bases). Germline V gene data show CDR1 as MNHEY and CDR2 as SVGEGT. The V gene lost 6 bases and the J gene lost 2 bases, with 17 bases spanning the gap. The CDR3 runs 15 residues. In DNA form, the CDR3 reads TGTGCCAGCAGCAACGGCCAGGGGCATACCTACGAGCAGTACTTC. This codes for CASSNGQGHTYEQYF.

This clone was observed a single time. At one boundary the junction diverges from the germline segment, which might be a read error. Other nucleotide sequences in the sample specify the same CDR3. The chain employs TRBV11-2 and TRBJ2-2; 7 bases line up with TRBD2. The length of the CDR3 is 17 residues. Germline CDR1 SGHAT, CDR2 FQNNGV. CDR3 region: CASSQRGGTANTGELFF. In nucleotides, the CDR3 is TGTGCCAGCAGCCAACGCGGGGGAACCGCGAACACCGGGGAGCTATTTTTT.

The chain links TRBV6-2 or TRBV6-3 to TRBJ2-7; D is possibly TRBD1 (6 bases). Per the germline V gene, CDR1 is MNHEY and CDR2 is SVGEGT. Trimming removed 6 bases at V and 2 bases at J, with 11 bases between. The CDR3 spans 13 residues. CDR3 region: CASSPDRPYEQYF. The CDR3 nucleotides are TGTGCCAGCAGCCCTGACAGGCCCTACGAGCAGTACTTC.

The chain employs TRBV7-2 and TRBJ1-4; 7 bases are a match to TRBD1. This CDR3 has 16 amino acids. The V segment lost 1 base and the J segment 5 bases; nucleotides outside the gene matches: 7. The germline gives CDR1 SGHTA, CDR2 FQGNSA. The CDR3 sequence is CASSLVTGQPNEKLFF. The DNA for the CDR3 is TGTGCCAGCAGCTTAGTTACGGGACAGCCAAATGAAAAACTGTTTTTT.

The J gene is TRBJ1-1, the V gene TRBV4-1; D ambiguous. The germline V and J ends were trimmed by 1 base and 3 bases, with 12 bases remaining between them. The CDR3 is 15 residues long. From germline, CDR1 is MGHRA and CDR2 YSYEKL. The CDR3 DNA sequence: TGCGCCAGCAGCCAAGGCCCCAGAGGGTACACTGAAGCTTTCTTT. Translating it yields CASSQGPRGYTEAFF.

Turning to this clone: Other DNA sequences in this specimen translate into the identical CDR3. The chain is built from TRBV11-2 and TRBJ2-5; possible D gene TRBD2, 6 bases. The CDR3 runs to 14 residues. V was cut by 5 bases and J by 5 bases, with 15 bases left in between. Germline V gene sequence: CDR1 SGHAT, CDR2 FQNNGV. CDR3 coding DNA: TGTGCCAGCAGCCCCGCTCGGGGGTGGGAGACCCAGTACTTC. This codes for CASSPARGWETQYF.

The rearrangement links TRBV7-8 to TRBJ2-7, with TRBD2 matching over 7 bases. Trimming cost V 5 bases and J 3 bases; bases outside gene matches: 13. The CDR3 spans 16 residues. Germline CDR1 is SGHVS and CDR2 is FQNEAQ. For the CDR3, the DNA is TGTGCCAGCAGCGACGGGGGGAGGGGCGGGAACTACGAGCAGTACTTC. Its protein is CASSDGGRGGNYEQYF. The full variable domain, its missing parts supplied by reference TRBV7-8 and TRBJ2-7, is GAGVSQSPRYKVAKRGQDVALRCDPISGHVSLFWYQQALGQGPEFLTYFQNEAQLDKSGLPSDRFFAERPEGSVSTLKIQRTQQEDSAVYLCASSDGGRGGNYEQYFGPGTRLTVT.

This clone was counted a single time. This chain joins TRBV19 and TRBJ1-2; 10 nucleotides agree with TRBD1. This CDR3 has 14 amino acids. The germline CDR1 and CDR2 sequences are LNHDA and SQIVND (reference sequence). Germline trimming cut 7 bases from V and 2 bases from J; bases unmatched to any gene: 4. In DNA, the CDR3 is TGTGCCAGTACCTGGGGACAGGGGAACTATGGCTACACCTTC. Its protein product is CASTWGQGNYGYTF.

The chain combines TRBV5-8 with TRBJ1-1; D is uncertain. CDR3 length: 14 residues. Trimming stripped 0 bases from V and 4 bases from J, with 10 bases between. Germline CDR1 SGHTS, CDR2 YDEGEE. CDR3 region: CASSLVGLGTEAFF. DNA of the CDR3: TGTGCCAGCAGCTTGGTAGGGTTGGGCACTGAAGCTTTCTTT.

The chain carries TRBV7-2 and TRBJ2-7; 7 bases are shared with TRBD1. CDR1 and CDR2 from the germline V gene are SGHTA and FQGNSA. V lost 5 bases to trimming and J lost 2 bases; unmatched junction nucleotides: 3. The CDR3 consists of 13 residues. CDR3: CASSRQGTYEQYF. CDR3 DNA: TGTGCCAGCAGCCGACAGGGTACCTACGAGCAGTACTTC.